What follows describes a single TCR beta chain. What it recognizes is unknown. Each sample had at least 6 million PBMCs isolated. These data are taken from a study of blood T cells in healthy people across ages. Study-level points and caveats: Per million T cells, the diversity of TCR beta decreased roughly linearly as age advanced. PBMCs went unsorted, and a conclusive naive versus antigen-experienced comparison was therefore prevented. The long-lived group displayed more naive CD4+ cells, plus higher diversity, than the aged donors did.

The second PCR ran roughly 6 to 11 cycles with a sample-barcoded 5' primer and J-beta primers. TCRdb passed the 5' RACE reads through MiXCR, listing each CDR3 protein once. Found here are hundreds of thousands of distinct CDR3 sequences, roughly 43% of them singletons; the top ten hold roughly 12%. Trimming took 1 base from V and 11 from J, leaving 16 bases between them. CDR1 and CDR2 from the germline V gene are DFQATT and SNEGSKA (reference sequence). The CDR3 runs to 13 residues. Sequences were obtained from blood. The source is a man aged 30 to 45 in good health. V usage is TRBV20-1 and J usage is TRBJ2-3; D gene ambiguous. The CDR3 loop reads CSARAPAALGQYF. CDR3 DNA: TGCAGTGCTAGAGCTCCAGCTGCCTTAGGGCAGTATTTT.